The 30 T cell receptor beta chains below come from one sample, sequenced in a study of shared clonotypes between healthy human individuals. Measured with immunoSEQ multiplex PCR; TCRdb has only the in-frame clones, and not every one. Of some 550,000 clones listed, approximately 97% are singletons. Specimen: naive CD4+ T cells sorted from blood. Indicated subset: CD45RA+ positively selected. These receptors all come from a woman aged 30 to 39 in good health.

The chain's CDR3 is CASKWTVSSYEQYF. The CDR3 bases are TGTGCCAGCAAGTGGACGGTGAGCTCCTACGAGCAGTACTTC. V is TRBV27 and J is TRBJ2-7; no clear D. CDR3 length: 14 residues. V lost 7 bases and J lost 0, with 13 bases in between. Germline values: CDR1 MNHEY, CDR2 SMNVEV (reference sequence).

The V gene is TRBV10-1, the J gene TRBJ2-2; weak D call: TRBD1 (7 bases). The CDR3 spans 15 residues. The germline V gene encodes CDR1 WNHNN and CDR2 SYGVQD (reference sequence). V lost 4 bases and J lost 2, with 11 bases in between. The chain's CDR3 is CASSAQGGNTGELFF. The CDR3 DNA follows: TGCGCCAGCAGTGCCCAGGGGGGAAACACCGGGGAGCTGTTTTTT.

The V gene is TRBV9, the J gene TRBJ2-3; 11 bases match TRBD1. Germline V lookup: CDR1 SGDLS, CDR2 YYNGEE. V was pared by 2 bases and J by 5 bases, with 4 bases of the junction left unmatched. The CDR3 is made up of 15 amino acids. DNA of the CDR3: TGTGCCAGCAGCGTGCTGGGACAGGGGGAAGATACGCAGTATTTT. This translates into CASSVLGQGEDTQYF.

The rearrangement uses TRBV5-1 and TRBJ2-5; the match to TRBD2 covers 8 bases. This CDR3 contains 18 residues. Per germline, CDR1 SGHRS and CDR2 YFSETQ. J lost 0 bases, V lost 4 bases, and 14 bases had no gene match. CDR3 DNA sequence: TGCGCCAGCAGCACGGGGGTCGCTAGCGGGCAGTACCAAGAGACCCAGTACTTC. It encodes CASSTGVASGQYQETQYF.

This sequence joins TRBV19 and TRBJ2-6; D ambiguous. Germline CDR1 and CDR2: LNHDA and SQIVND (reference sequence). The V gene lost 9 bases and the J gene lost 1 base, with 10 bases spanning the gap. The CDR3 loop spans 14 amino acids. CDR3 nucleotides: TGTGCCAGCACCCGGTCATCTGGGGCCAACGTCCTGACTTTC. This translates into CASTRSSGANVLTF.

The J gene is TRBJ1-2, the V gene TRBV6-4; tentatively, D is TRBD1 (5 bases). Germline V CDR1 and CDR2: MRHNA, SNTAGT. This CDR3 spans 15 amino acids. V was pared by 4 bases and J by 0 bases, with 12 bases between. In DNA form, the CDR3 reads TGTGCCAGCAGTGCCTATACAGGAGCTAACTATGGCTACACCTTC. Protein: CASSAYTGANYGYTF.

The chain employs TRBV6-4 and TRBJ2-3; 7 nucleotides agree with TRBD2. The junction had 6 bases not matched to a gene; V was cut back by 3 bases and J by 3 bases. Germline CDR1 and CDR2: MRHNA and SNTAGT. The CDR3 has 15 amino acids. The CDR3 loop reads CASSEGLAVTDTQYF. The CDR3 DNA follows: TGTGCCAGCAGTGAAGGGCTAGCGGTAACAGATACGCAGTATTTT.

The rearrangement uses TRBV5-1 and TRBJ2-7, with D perhaps TRBD1 (6 bases). The CDR3 runs 16 residues. V was clipped by 0 bases and J by 6 bases, with 19 bases between them. Germline CDR1 is SGHRS and CDR2 is YFSETQ. The CDR3 region is CASSLAPGQNSGEQYF. CDR3 sequence (DNA): TGCGCCAGCAGCTTGGCACCGGGACAAAATTCAGGCGAGCAGTACTTC.

In the case of this clone: Other DNA sequences in the sample encode the same CDR3. This chain links TRBV7-3 with TRBJ2-1; 10 bases match TRBD2. CDR1 and CDR2 from the germline V gene are SGHTA and FQGTGA. The CDR3 is 14 residues long. V dropped 3 bases and J dropped 4; count of bases not matched to a gene: 0. Written as DNA, the CDR3 is TGTGCCAGCAGCTTGACTAGCGGGTACAATGAGCAGTTCTTC. Its translation: CASSLTSGYNEQFF. The whole variable domain, remainder taken from reference TRBV7-3 and TRBJ2-1, is GAGVSQTPSNKVTEKGKYVELRCDPISGHTALYWYRQSLGQGPEFLIYFQGTGAADDSGLPNDRFFAVRPEGSVSTLKIQRTERGDSAVYLCASSLTSGYNEQFFGPGTRLTVL.

This chain uses TRBV19 with TRBJ2-1; D not certain. The CDR3 totals 15 residues. Germline V CDR1 and CDR2: LNHDA, SQIVND (reference sequence). The germline V and J ends were trimmed by 4 bases and 2 bases, with 12 bases remaining between them. The DNA for the CDR3 is TGTGCCAGTAGTAGGTCGTTTTACACCTACAATGAGCAGTTCTTC. Protein product: CASSRSFYTYNEQFF.

This chain links TRBV2 with TRBJ2-1; TRBD2 matches 11 bases. The CDR3 covers 14 residues. The germline V gene has CDR1 SNHLY and CDR2 FYNNEI. Unmatched junction bases numbered 2, after V lost 8 bases and J lost 2 bases. The CDR3 loop is CASALAGAYNEQFF. In nucleotides, the CDR3 is TGTGCCAGCGCACTAGCGGGAGCCTACAATGAGCAGTTCTTC.

Here the CDR3 reads CASSYPGQGEGAFF. The CDR3, as DNA: TGTGCCAGCAGTTATCCCGGACAGGGGGAAGGAGCTTTCTTT. This chain links TRBV28 with TRBJ1-1; 10 bases align to TRBD1. Germline loops: CDR1 MDHEN, CDR2 SYDVKM. J lost 10 bases, V lost 4 bases, and 9 bases had no gene match. The CDR3 sequence is 14 residues long.

The rearrangement links TRBV11-2 to TRBJ1-3; TRBD1 agrees at 9 bases. This CDR3 has 12 residues. J lost 6 bases, V lost 10 bases, and 4 bases had no gene match. Germline CDR1 is SGHAT and CDR2 is FQNNGV. The CDR3 DNA is TGTGCCACGAGGGACAGGGAAAACACCATATATTTT. This gives the protein CATRDRENTIYF.

The chain employs TRBV5-1 and TRBJ2-3; 9 bases map to TRBD2. With V trimmed by 4 bases and J by 3 bases, 3 bases remained unmatched. The germline V gene encodes CDR1 SGHRS and CDR2 YFSETQ. The CDR3 is 14 residues long. The CDR3 here is CASSVSGRTDTQYF. For the CDR3, the DNA is TGCGCCAGCAGCGTCAGCGGGAGGACAGATACGCAGTATTTT.

The chain has TRBV6-5 and TRBJ2-1, with TRBD1 matching 12 bases. The V gene's germline CDR1 is MNHEY and CDR2 SVGAGI. The CDR3 contains 16 residues. The J segment lost 7 bases and the V segment lost 0 bases, leaving 4 bases of the junction unmatched. The CDR3 sequence: CASSYSSGQGANEQFF. CDR3 DNA sequence: TGTGCCAGCAGTTACTCGTCGGGACAGGGGGCTAATGAGCAGTTCTTC.

The gene calls are TRBV6-5 and TRBJ2-1; 8 bases fit TRBD1. J gave up 7 bases and V 4 bases, and 9 bases lay outside the gene matches. The germline V gene has CDR1 MNHEY and CDR2 SVGAGI. This CDR3 has 15 residues. CDR3 sequence reads: CASSWDRQMRNEQFF. DNA of the CDR3: TGTGCCAGCAGTTGGGACAGGCAGATGAGAAATGAGCAGTTCTTC.

The chain has TRBV18 and TRBJ1-3; D might be TRBD1 (5 bases). Per germline, CDR1 KGHSH and CDR2 LQKENI. CDR3 length equals 16 residues. V gave up 1 base and J gave up 0 bases, with 10 bases separating them. The DNA for the CDR3 is TGTGCCAGCTCACCACGCACAGGTTTCTCTGGAAACACCATATATTTT. It translates to CASSPRTGFSGNTIYF.

This chain connects TRBV28 to TRBJ2-2; D gene unclear. Germline V gene lookup returns CDR1 MDHEN and CDR2 SYDVKM. Trimming cost V 6 bases and J 6 bases, with 11 bases left between them. CDR3 length: 13 residues. The CDR3 loop is CASSSGSSGELFF. In DNA form, the CDR3 reads TGTGCCAGCAGCTCTGGATCATCCGGGGAGCTGTTTTTT.

The chain couples TRBV28 to TRBJ2-7; D is possibly TRBD1 or TRBD2 (6 bases each). V lost 4 bases, J lost 6 bases, and 16 bases lay in between. The CDR3 extends over 14 amino acids. Germline CDR1 is MDHEN and CDR2 is SYDVKM. The CDR3, as DNA: TGTGCCAGCAGTTCCTGGGGGGCTCGACGCGAGCAGTACTTC. This codes for CASSSWGARREQYF.

The V gene is TRBV7-3, the J gene TRBJ2-3; D unresolved. The germline CDR1 and CDR2 sequences are SGHTA and FQGTGA. This CDR3 is 13 amino acids long. The germline V and J ends were trimmed by 7 bases and 7 bases, with 15 bases remaining between them. CDR3 protein: CASTTTPKNTQYF. Here the CDR3 DNA reads TGTGCCAGCACCACCACCCCGAAGAATACGCAGTATTTT.

The chain uses TRBV4-1 and TRBJ1-1; unclear D gene. The CDR3 totals 17 residues. The germline gives CDR1 MGHRA, CDR2 YSYEKL. The V and J ends lost 1 base and 4 bases respectively, with 19 bases between them. The CDR3: CASSQVWSGPLGTEAFF. CDR3 coding DNA: TGCGCCAGCAGCCAAGTTTGGTCGGGTCCCTTGGGCACTGAAGCTTTCTTT.

This rearrangement joins TRBV7-7 to TRBJ1-1, with D tentatively TRBD1 (6 bases). The CDR3 is 16 amino acids. Germline CDR1 reads SSHAT; CDR2 reads FNYEAQ (reference sequence). V was pared by 5 bases and J by 1 base, with 17 bases between. CDR3 region: CASSDGDARGNTEAFF. As DNA, the CDR3 is TGTGCCAGCAGCGACGGAGACGCCAGGGGGAACACTGAAGCTTTCTTT.

In the case of this clone: This sample includes further DNA sequences coding for the same CDR3. V usage is TRBV7-9 and J usage is TRBJ2-1; D is unclear. The CDR3 sequence is 11 residues long. The V gene lost 5 bases and the J gene lost 6 bases, with 5 bases spanning the gap. In germline, CDR1 is SEHNR, CDR2 FQNEAQ (reference sequence). The CDR3 DNA sequence: TGTGCCAGCAGCCTAGGCAATGAGCAGTTCTTC. This codes for CASSLGNEQFF.

This chain connects TRBV2 to TRBJ2-1; maybe TRBD2 (6 bases). The germline CDR1 and CDR2 sequences are SNHLY and FYNNEI. CDR3 length: 17 amino acids. V gave up 6 bases and J gave up 6 bases, with 24 bases separating them. This chain's CDR3 is CASRGPLRTTVRNEQFF. Written as DNA, the CDR3 is TGTGCCAGCAGGGGCCCGCTCAGGACTACGGTACGCAATGAGCAGTTCTTC.

The chain joins TRBV27 to TRBJ1-3, with D possibly matching TRBD1 (5 bases). There are 14 residues in the CDR3. V was trimmed by 5 bases and J by 2 bases, leaving 10 bases between them. Germline lookup yields CDR1 MNHEY and CDR2 SMNVEV (reference sequence). The CDR3 DNA reads as TGTGCCAGCAGTCAATGGGGGGCTGGAAACACCATATATTTT. This encodes CASSQWGAGNTIYF.

This rearrangement joins TRBV30 to TRBJ2-1, with D possibly TRBD2 on 5 matching bases. Germline CDR1 GTSNPN, CDR2 SVGIG (reference sequence). The CDR3 has 14 amino acids. V was pared by 3 bases and J by 5 bases, with 14 bases between. The CDR3 nucleotides are TGTGCCTGGAGGGATTTAGCGATCCACAATGAGCAGTTCTTC. It codes for CAWRDLAIHNEQFF.

This clone was picked up one time. This chain links TRBV29-1 with TRBJ2-1; TRBD2 agrees at 13 bases. Germline V CDR1 and CDR2: SQVTM, ANQGSEA. This CDR3 has 12 residues. J gave up 12 bases and V 4 bases, and 3 bases lay outside the gene matches. The CDR3 DNA sequence: TGCAGCGTTGGGACTAGCGGGAGATCGCAGTTCTTC. This sequence encodes CSVGTSGRSQFF.

The V and J genes are TRBV28 and TRBJ2-1; 10 positions agree with TRBD2. Trimming at V came to 2 bases and at J to 2 bases, leaving 3 bases not matched to a gene. CDR1 is MDHEN, CDR2 SYDVKM, per germline. This CDR3 is 16 amino acids long. CDR3 region: CASSLLSGRPYNEQFF. The CDR3, as DNA: TGTGCCAGCAGTTTACTTAGCGGGAGGCCCTACAATGAGCAGTTCTTC.

On this clone itself: The sample contains more than one DNA sequence encoding this CDR3. The chain employs TRBV5-1 and TRBJ2-7; 15 positions match TRBD2. The CDR3 is 15 residues long. Germline V gene lookup returns CDR1 SGHRS and CDR2 YFSETQ. Trimming cost V 4 bases and J 4 bases; bases outside gene matches: 3. This CDR3 is CASSLGLAGGYEQYF. CDR3 nucleotides: TGCGCCAGCAGCCTGGGACTAGCGGGAGGATACGAGCAGTACTTC.

The chain joins TRBV6-5 to TRBJ2-7, with 8 bases matching TRBD1. CDR3 size: 15 residues. Germline loops: CDR1 MNHEY, CDR2 SVGAGI. V shed 6 bases and J 2 bases; nucleotides not matched to a gene: 9. The CDR3: CASSPSEGQAYEQYF. CDR3 coding DNA: TGTGCCAGCAGCCCCTCCGAGGGACAGGCCTACGAGCAGTACTTC.